The clone carrying this T cell receptor (beta chain) counts as medium-sized. What it binds is not known. This sample is drawn from a study of T-cell memory formation after mild COVID-19. Findings and caveats of the study: CD4/CD8 balance characterized clones contracting day 15 to 85, and CD4+ skew characterized later expanders. The main location of contracting CD4+ clones was CM and EM, and that of contracting CD8+ clones was EMRA. The authors left the SARS-CoV-2 specificity of second-wave clones peaking on day 37 unconfirmed.

V was clipped by 5 bases and J by 0 bases, with 23 bases between them. This CDR3 spans 19 amino acids. The germline V gene has CDR1 SEHNR and CDR2 FQNEAQ (reference sequence). TCRdb processed the 5' RACE reads anew with MiXCR; each CDR3 protein has one entry. The sample lists around 250,000 distinct CDR3 sequences, roughly a tenth occurring once. Material for sequencing was PBMCs or a T cell subset sorted from them (not recorded which). The receptor's source is a man aged 18-30 years who had mild COVID-19 (a few samples of this study predate the infection). Cell type and time point are not known. The chain couples TRBV7-9 to TRBJ2-4, with TRBD2 as a possible D gene (6 bases). CDR3 region: CASSGRGILLFEAKNIQYF. Here the CDR3 DNA reads TGTGCCAGCAGCGGCCGGGGGATCCTCTTATTCGAAGCCAAAAACATTCAGTACTTC. Using reference TRBV7-9 and TRBJ2-4 for the parts outside the CDR3, the full variable domain is DTGVSQNPRHKITKRGQNVTFRCDPISEHNRLYWYRQTLGQGPEFLTYFQNEAQLEKSRLLSDRFSAERPKGSFSTLEIQRTEQGDSAMYLCASSGRGILLFEAKNIQYFGAGTRLSVL.